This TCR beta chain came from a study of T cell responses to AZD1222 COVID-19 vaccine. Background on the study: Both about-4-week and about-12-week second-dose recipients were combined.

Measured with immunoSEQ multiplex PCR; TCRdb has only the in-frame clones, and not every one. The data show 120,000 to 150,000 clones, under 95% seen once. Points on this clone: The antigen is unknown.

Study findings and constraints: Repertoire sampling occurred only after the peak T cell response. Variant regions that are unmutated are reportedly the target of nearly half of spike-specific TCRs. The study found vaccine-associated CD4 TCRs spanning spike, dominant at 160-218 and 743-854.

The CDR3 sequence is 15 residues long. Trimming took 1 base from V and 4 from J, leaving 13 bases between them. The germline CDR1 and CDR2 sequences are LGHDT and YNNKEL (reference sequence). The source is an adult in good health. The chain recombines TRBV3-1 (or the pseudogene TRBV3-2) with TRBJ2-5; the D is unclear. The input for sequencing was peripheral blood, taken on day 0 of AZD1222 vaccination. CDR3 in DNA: TGTGCCAGCAGCCAAGTTGTGACGGGTATAGAGACCCAGTACTTC. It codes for CASSQVVTGIETQYF.